This record looks at one T cell receptor beta chain sequence and its context. What it recognizes is unknown. The data originate from a study of cytomegalovirus exposure and HLA in healthy donors. At the level of the study: The 120 validation repertoires were produced on the same platform as the roughly 690 repertoires of the first cohort. This was reported in a later analysis. General observations from the study: In vitro assays verified that three CMV-associated chains recognized CMV antigens specifically. Subsequent analysis revealed that first-cohort TCR clusters tended to co-occur in the roughly 120 validation repertoires.

Trimming removed 2 bases from V and 7 bases from J; junction bases left unmatched: 6. CDR3 length: 13 residues. The germline V gene encodes CDR1 SGHNT and CDR2 YYREEE (reference sequence). Only in-frame clones appear in the TCRdb table, and some are missing; sequencing was by immunoSEQ multiplex PCR. The sample carries about 65,000 clones, 90% to 95% recorded once. While the first cohort had around 700 subjects, the donors belonged to the separate validation cohort of about 110 subjects. This chain links TRBV5-4 with TRBJ2-7; 7 bases are shared with TRBD2. The TCR was taken from a woman between 18 and 30 years old in good health and CMV-seronegative. Sequencing was done on a sample of PBMCs. The CDR3 loop reads CASSFAGVKEQYF. CDR3 nucleotide sequence: TGTGCCAGCAGCTTCGCGGGAGTAAAAGAGCAGTACTTC.